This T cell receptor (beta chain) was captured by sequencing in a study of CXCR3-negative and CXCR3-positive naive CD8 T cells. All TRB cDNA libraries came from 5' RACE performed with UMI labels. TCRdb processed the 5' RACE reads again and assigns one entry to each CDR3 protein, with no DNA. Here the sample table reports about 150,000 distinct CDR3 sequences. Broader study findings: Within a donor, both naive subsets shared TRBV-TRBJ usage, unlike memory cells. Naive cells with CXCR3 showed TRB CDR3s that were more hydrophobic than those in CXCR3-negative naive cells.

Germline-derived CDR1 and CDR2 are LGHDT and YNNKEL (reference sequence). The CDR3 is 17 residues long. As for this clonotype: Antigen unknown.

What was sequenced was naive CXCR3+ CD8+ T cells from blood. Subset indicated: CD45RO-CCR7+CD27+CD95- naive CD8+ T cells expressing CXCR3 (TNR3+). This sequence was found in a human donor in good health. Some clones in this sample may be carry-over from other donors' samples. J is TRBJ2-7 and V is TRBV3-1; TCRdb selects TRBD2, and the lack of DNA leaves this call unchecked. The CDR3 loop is CASSQDETSGRTYEQYF.